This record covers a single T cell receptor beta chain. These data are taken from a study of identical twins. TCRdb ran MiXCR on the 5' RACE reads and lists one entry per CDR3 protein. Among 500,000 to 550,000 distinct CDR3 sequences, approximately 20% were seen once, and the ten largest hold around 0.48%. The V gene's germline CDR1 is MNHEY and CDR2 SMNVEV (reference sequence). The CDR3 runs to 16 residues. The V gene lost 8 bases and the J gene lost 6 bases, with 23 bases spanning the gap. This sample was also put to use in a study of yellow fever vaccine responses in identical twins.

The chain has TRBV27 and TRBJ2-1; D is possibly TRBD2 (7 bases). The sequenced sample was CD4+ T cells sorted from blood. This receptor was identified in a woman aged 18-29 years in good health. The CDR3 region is CASSLSSTRGANEQFF. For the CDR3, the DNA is TGTGCCAGCTCCCTTAGCTCGACTCGGGGGGCCAATGAGCAGTTCTTC.